The present TCR beta chain was sequenced within a study of regulatory T cells in long-lasting Graves disease. About the study: Patients newly diagnosed with Graves' had been on antithyroid drugs for under 3 months. Study-wide results and limits: Segments TRBV28, TRBJ1-2 and TRBJ2-5 showed preferential usage in persistent disease.

Combining iRepertoire HTBI primers with Arm-PCR of CDR3 regions, the authors built TCR beta libraries. Each CDR3 protein gets one entry after TCRdb re-called the multiplex PCR reads with MiXCR. This sample has about 540,000 distinct CDR3 sequences; about 13% occur once, and the top ten carry over 7.5%. Time point described: newly diagnosed GD, antithyroid drugs for less than 3 months. The TCR library was prepared using RNA isolated from PBMCs. Graves' disease diagnosis was established per American Thyroid Association guidelines. Germline V CDR1 and CDR2: KGHSH, LQKENI. V was shortened by 5 bases and J by 4 bases, with 17 bases between the two germline ends. The CDR3 spans 15 residues. This clonotype was detected ten times or more. Its antigen is unidentified. The same data also contributed to another study, on T cells in Graves' hyperthyroidism and ophthalmopathy. According to that study: First-round RT-PCR of the TCR CDR3 relied on the HTBI primer set.

The TCR was taken from a man aged 25-45 years with Graves disease. Specimen: peripheral blood mononuclear cells (PBMCs), collected at new diagnosis, from a patient treated with antithyroid drugs. The chain employs TRBV18 and TRBJ1-1; D is ambiguous. The CDR3, as DNA: TGTGCCAGCTCAGGACCTCAGAGTTACAGCACTGAAGCTTTCTTT. Translation gives CASSGPQSYSTEAFF.